The 21 T cell receptor beta chains given below trace back to one sample, sequenced in a study of T cell responses to AZD1222 COVID-19 vaccine (dated by TCRdb to the early 2020s). What this sample's time point label stands for: about 28 days (+/-7) after the second vaccine dose. The protocol used for the library was the immunoSEQ multiplex PCR assay. Drawn from immuneACCESS, this table holds only the in-frame rearrangements with V and J called that TCRdb kept. Clones are partly lost; checked studies trace under half to an unresolved V gene and leave the rest unexplained. The sample records 90,000 to 120,000 clones, approximately 90% of which are singletons. 4.8% of the sample is in the top ten clones. The sample was peripheral blood, taken 28 days after the second AZD1222 dose. These receptors originate from an adult who received the AZD1222 COVID-19 vaccine.

The V and J genes are TRBV11-2 and TRBJ1-2; maybe TRBD1 (5 bases). The CDR3 contains 14 residues. Trimming cost V 5 bases and J 5 bases, with 15 bases left between them. Germline CDR1 SGHAT, CDR2 FQNNGV. Here the CDR3 DNA reads TGTGCCAGCAGCCCCGACAGCTACCAATATGGCTACACCTTC. It codes for CASSPDSYQYGYTF.

The chain has TRBV5-4 and TRBJ2-3, with 12 positions matching TRBD2. With 1 base clipped from V and 5 bases from J, the junction kept 5 bases outside the gene matches. The CDR3 extends over 16 amino acids. Germline V gives CDR1 SGHNT, CDR2 YYREEE (reference sequence). The CDR3 sequence is CASSLSLAGGQDTQYF. CDR3 nucleotides: TGTGCCAGCAGCTTGAGTCTAGCGGGGGGGCAAGATACGCAGTATTTT.

This chain connects TRBV7-8 to TRBJ2-7; 7 bases agree with TRBD1. Unmatched junction bases numbered 7, after V lost 5 bases and J lost 6 bases. CDR1 SGHVS and CDR2 FQNEAQ come from the germline V gene. The CDR3 is 13 amino acids. CDR3 DNA: TGTGCCAGCAGCCCACAGGGGACGGGCGAGCAGTACTTC. As protein: CASSPQGTGEQYF.

This clone turned up a few times. The chain joins TRBV3-1 (or the pseudogene TRBV3-2) to TRBJ1-2; D is perhaps TRBD1 (5 bases). Trimming shortened V by 4 bases and J by 4 bases, and 28 bases separated the two germline ends. The CDR3 runs 19 residues. Germline V gene sequence: CDR1 LGHDT, CDR2 YNNKEL (reference sequence). The CDR3 sequence is CASSPTPGATRARGYGYTF. The CDR3 region has the DNA TGTGCCAGCAGCCCTACTCCTGGGGCGACGAGGGCGCGGGGCTATGGCTACACCTTC.

The chain employs TRBV28 and TRBJ2-3; possibly TRBD2 for D (6 bases). V lost 3 bases and J lost 2, with 12 bases in between. This CDR3 is built from 15 residues. Germline assignment: CDR1 MDHEN and CDR2 SYDVKM. The CDR3 region has the DNA TGTGCCAGCAGTTTGGGAGGCGGGGACACAGATACGCAGTATTTT. This encodes CASSLGGGDTDTQYF.

The count of this clone is one. The chain couples TRBV4-3 to TRBJ1-2; no definite D call. The CDR3 consists of 13 residues. V lost 1 base to trimming and J lost 4 bases, with 7 bases between them. CDR1 and CDR2 from the germline V gene are LGHNA and YSLEER. CDR3 nucleotides: TGCGCCAGCAGCCAAGGGGTTCTCTATGGCTACACCTTC. Translating it yields CASSQGVLYGYTF.

The rearrangement links TRBV5-1 to TRBJ2-2, with D possibly being TRBD2 (6 bases). Between the trimmed V and J ends, which lost 1 base and 1 base, there was a span of 14 bases. Per the germline V gene, CDR1 is SGHRS and CDR2 is YFSETQ. This CDR3 has 17 residues. The CDR3 loop is CASSLSGTGMNTGELFF. The CDR3 DNA reads TGCGCCAGCAGCTTGTCGGGGACTGGAATGAACACCGGGGAGCTGTTTTTT. The variable domain in full, completed from reference TRBV5-1 and TRBJ2-2, reads KAGVTQTPRYLIKTRGQQVTLSCSPISGHRSVSWYQQTPGQGLQFLFEYFSETQRNKGNFPGRFSGRQFSNSRSEMNVSTLELGDSALYLCASSLSGTGMNTGELFFGEGSRLTVL.

This clone was picked up a small number of times. The V gene is TRBV19, the J gene TRBJ1-5, with TRBD1 matching over 7 bases. V lost 6 bases, J lost 2 bases, and 13 bases stayed unmatched. The germline V gene has CDR1 LNHDA and CDR2 SQIVND (reference sequence). This CDR3 comprises 17 residues. DNA for the CDR3: TGTGCCAGTAGCCCCCATAGGGGACAGATGGGCAATCAGCCCCAGCATTTT. Translated: CASSPHRGQMGNQPQHF.

The chain employs TRBV6-4 and TRBJ2-2; 12 nucleotides line up with TRBD2. The length of the CDR3 is 16 residues. Germline values: CDR1 MRHNA, CDR2 SNTAGT. The J segment lost 2 bases and the V segment lost 3 bases, leaving 1 base of the junction unmatched. The CDR3 nucleotides are TGTGCCAGCAGTGAGACTAGCGGGGGCAACACCGGGGAGCTGTTTTTT. The encoded protein is CASSETSGGNTGELFF.

The V and J genes are TRBV6-5 and TRBJ2-5; 7 nucleotides match TRBD1. V lost 8 bases to trimming and J lost 3 bases; unmatched junction nucleotides: 12. Germline loops: CDR1 MNHEY, CDR2 SVGAGI. The CDR3 totals 15 residues. DNA for the CDR3: TGTGCCAGCTCTTCCACAGGGGTGGAAGAAGAGACCCAGTACTTC. Translation: CASSSTGVEEETQYF.

The chain carries TRBV3-1 (or the pseudogene TRBV3-2) and TRBJ1-4, with 8 bases fitting TRBD1. Trimming took 5 bases from V and 5 from J; bases not matched to a gene: 7. CDR1 is LGHDT, CDR2 YNNKEL, per germline (reference sequence). The CDR3 totals 15 residues. CDR3 coding DNA: TGTGCCAGCAGCAGGGGACAGGCGATAAATGAAAAACTGTTTTTT. Protein sequence: CASSRGQAINEKLFF.

The gene calls are TRBV7-9 and TRBJ1-1, with D uncertain. The CDR3 is 15 residues long. The V and J ends lost 4 bases and 3 bases respectively, with 15 bases between them. CDR1 is SEHNR, CDR2 FQNEAQ, per germline (reference sequence). CDR3 bases: TGTGCCAGCAGCTCCGTGGAGATTGGGGACACTGAAGCTTTCTTT. This gives the protein CASSSVEIGDTEAFF.

In this sample, this clone turned up once. The V and J genes are TRBV12-3 or TRBV12-4 and TRBJ1-4; possibly TRBD1 for D (6 bases). V was trimmed by 10 bases and J by 8 bases, leaving 17 bases between them. The CDR3 sequence is 13 residues long. CDR3 sequence (DNA): TGTGCCACCTCACAGGGAGGGTCGGAAAAACTGTTTTTT. Translating it yields CATSQGGSEKLFF.

This chain connects TRBV6-2 or TRBV6-3 to TRBJ1-5; 8 nucleotides line up with TRBD1. The J segment lost 12 bases and the V segment lost 5 bases, leaving 3 bases of the junction unmatched. Germline V gives CDR1 MNHEY, CDR2 SVGEGT. The CDR3 is made up of 11 amino acids. CDR3 in amino acids: CASSQGQDQHF. The DNA for the CDR3 is TGTGCCAGCAGTCAGGGACAGGACCAGCATTTT.

The chain recombines TRBV7-2 with TRBJ2-3; 7 nucleotides align to TRBD2. The germline CDR1 and CDR2 sequences are SGHTA and FQGNSA. V was pared by 2 bases and J by 2 bases, with 4 bases of the junction left unmatched. This CDR3 spans 15 amino acids. The CDR3 bases are TGTGCCAGCAGCTTACTTGGGGGGGACACAGATACGCAGTATTTT. Translating gives CASSLLGGDTDTQYF.

The chain has TRBV2 and TRBJ1-2; possible D gene TRBD1, 6 bases. CDR3 length: 13 amino acids. Trimming removed 8 bases at V and 4 bases at J, with 14 bases between. The germline gives CDR1 SNHLY, CDR2 FYNNEI. The CDR3 DNA follows: TGTGCCAGCGTCGAGGGGGGCGCCTATGGCTACACCTTC. Protein sequence: CASVEGGAYGYTF.

In DNA form, the CDR3 reads TGTGCCAGCAGACAGGGCGGGAGGTATGGCTACACCTTC. Protein sequence: CASRQGGRYGYTF. The chain combines TRBV27 with TRBJ1-2; D may be TRBD1 (6 bases). The germline V gene encodes CDR1 MNHEY and CDR2 SMNVEV (reference sequence). V shed 6 bases and J shed 5 bases, with 13 bases lying between them. The CDR3 extends over 13 amino acids.

J is TRBJ2-2 and V is TRBV7-2, with 10 bases fitting TRBD2. The germline gives CDR1 SGHTA, CDR2 FQGNSA. J was trimmed by 1 base and V by 5 bases; bases with no gene match: 4. The CDR3 has 16 amino acids. The CDR3 coding sequence is TGTGCCAGCAGCCCGCGACTAGCGGGGAACACCGGGGAGCTGTTTTTT. It specifies CASSPRLAGNTGELFF.

The J gene is TRBJ2-5, the V gene TRBV28; 10 nucleotides align to TRBD1. J was trimmed by 7 bases and V by 4 bases; bases with no gene match: 9. Germline loops: CDR1 MDHEN, CDR2 SYDVKM. The CDR3 is 15 amino acids. This CDR3 is CASSSRDRGRGTQYF. The CDR3 region has the DNA TGTGCCAGCAGTTCCCGGGACAGGGGAAGGGGGACCCAGTACTTC.

This chain joins TRBV2 and TRBJ2-7; the D gene could be TRBD1 or TRBD2 (5 bases each). V was cut by 6 bases and J by 4 bases, with 13 bases left in between. CDR3 length: 13 amino acids. Germline loops: CDR1 SNHLY, CDR2 FYNNEI. The CDR3 reads CASRGDGRYEQYF. CDR3 in DNA: TGTGCCAGCAGAGGGGACGGTAGATACGAGCAGTACTTC.

The chain is built from TRBV4-2 and TRBJ1-2; a possible D gene is TRBD1 (6 bases). CDR3 length equals 15 residues. The V end lost 6 bases, the J end lost 4 bases, and 18 bases lay between the germline ends. Germline V CDR1 and CDR2: LGHNA, YNFKEQ. CDR3: CASSPAGQTGYGYTF. CDR3 nucleotide sequence: TGTGCCAGCAGTCCGGCCGGACAGACCGGCTATGGCTACACCTTC.